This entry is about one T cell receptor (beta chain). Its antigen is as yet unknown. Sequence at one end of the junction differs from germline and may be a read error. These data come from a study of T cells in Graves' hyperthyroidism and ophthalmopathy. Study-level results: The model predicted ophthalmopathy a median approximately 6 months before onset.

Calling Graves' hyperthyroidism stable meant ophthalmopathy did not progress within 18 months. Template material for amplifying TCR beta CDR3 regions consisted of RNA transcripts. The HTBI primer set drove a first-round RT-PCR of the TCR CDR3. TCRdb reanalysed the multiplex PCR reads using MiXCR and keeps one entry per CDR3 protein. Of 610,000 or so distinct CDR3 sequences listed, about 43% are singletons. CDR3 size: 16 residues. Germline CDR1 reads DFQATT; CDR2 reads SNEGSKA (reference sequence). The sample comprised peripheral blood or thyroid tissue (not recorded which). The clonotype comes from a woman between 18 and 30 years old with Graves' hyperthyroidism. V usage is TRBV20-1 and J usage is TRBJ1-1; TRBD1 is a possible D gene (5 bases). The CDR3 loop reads CSARDRRGSTNTEAFF. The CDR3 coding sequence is TGCAGTGCTAGAGATCGAAGGGGCTCCACGAACACTGAAGCATTCTTT.